The 6 T cell receptor beta chains listed next were all sequenced from one sample in a study of type 1 and type 2 diabetes patients. The PCR template was genomic DNA. Amplification of the beta chain CDR3 used 30 forward and 13 reverse multiplex primers. TCRdb processed the multiplex PCR reads anew with MiXCR; each CDR3 protein has one entry. The data contain 250,000 to 300,000 distinct CDR3 sequences, over 45% of them singletons. Sequencing was done on a sample of peripheral blood mononuclear cells (PBMCs). These receptor sequences come from a man aged 18 to 30 with type 2 diabetes.

CDR3: CASSRLQSSYNEQFF. The DNA of the CDR3 is TGTGCCAGCAGCCGCCTCCAGAGCTCCTACAATGAGCAGTTCTTC. V gene TRBV7-2 combines with J gene TRBJ2-1; D not resolved. V shed 5 bases and J shed 0 bases, with 11 bases lying between them. From germline, CDR1 is SGHTA and CDR2 FQGNSA. There are 15 residues in the CDR3.

The V gene is TRBV19, the J gene TRBJ2-3, with 7 bases matching TRBD2. Germline CDR1 reads LNHDA; CDR2 reads SQIVND (reference sequence). The J segment lost 2 bases and the V segment lost 4 bases, leaving 9 bases of the junction unmatched. This CDR3 has 16 residues. DNA of the CDR3: TGTGCCAGTAGTAAAAACCCCGGGAGGCTCACAGATACGCAGTATTTT. It codes for CASSKNPGRLTDTQYF.

Turning to this clonotype: The junction shows a germline mismatch at one end, possibly a read error. V is TRBV10-3 and J is TRBJ2-2; D is ambiguous. The CDR3 is made up of 17 amino acids. CDR1 and CDR2 (germline): ENHRY, SYGVKD. CDR3 region: CAISVLPPDPNTVELFF. The DNA of the CDR3 is TGTGCCATCAGTGTTCTTCCCCCGGATCCGAACACCGTGGAGCTGTTTTTT.

This clonotype showed up just a few times. The V gene is TRBV28, the J gene TRBJ1-6; D remains unclear. Germline V gene lookup returns CDR1 MDHEN and CDR2 SYDVKM. The CDR3 runs to 17 residues. Trimming pared 3 bases from V and 6 bases from J, leaving 18 bases between. This CDR3 reads CASSFPGLLSGNSPLHF. In nucleotides, the CDR3 is TGTGCCAGCAGTTTCCCAGGACTACTTTCTGGTAATTCACCCCTCCACTTT.

The V gene is TRBV6-1, the J gene TRBJ1-2; possible D gene TRBD1, 6 bases. With 5 bases removed from V and 3 bases from J, the gap between germline ends came to 13 bases. Germline values: CDR1 MNHNS, CDR2 SASEGT. The CDR3 totals 14 residues. In DNA, the CDR3 is TGTGCCAGCAGTTACGGGGGCGGTGACTATGGCTACACCTTC. Translation gives CASSYGGGDYGYTF.

This clonotype was observed a handful of times. The J gene is TRBJ1-1, the V gene TRBV19, with TRBD1 matching 7 bases. This CDR3 is built from 15 residues. CDR1 and CDR2 from the germline V gene are LNHDA and SQIVND (reference sequence). Trimming at V came to 2 bases and at J to 2 bases, leaving 5 bases not matched to a gene. The CDR3 reads CASSISPGGNTEAFF. The CDR3 bases are TGTGCCAGTAGTATATCGCCAGGGGGTAACACTGAAGCTTTCTTT. The variable domain in full, with the rest retrieved from reference TRBV19 and TRBJ1-1, is DGGITQSPKYLFRKEGQNVTLSCEQNLNHDAMYWYRQDPGQGLRLIYYSQIVNDFQKGDIAEGYSVSREKKESFPLTVTSAQKNPTAFYLCASSISPGGNTEAFFGQGTRLTVV.